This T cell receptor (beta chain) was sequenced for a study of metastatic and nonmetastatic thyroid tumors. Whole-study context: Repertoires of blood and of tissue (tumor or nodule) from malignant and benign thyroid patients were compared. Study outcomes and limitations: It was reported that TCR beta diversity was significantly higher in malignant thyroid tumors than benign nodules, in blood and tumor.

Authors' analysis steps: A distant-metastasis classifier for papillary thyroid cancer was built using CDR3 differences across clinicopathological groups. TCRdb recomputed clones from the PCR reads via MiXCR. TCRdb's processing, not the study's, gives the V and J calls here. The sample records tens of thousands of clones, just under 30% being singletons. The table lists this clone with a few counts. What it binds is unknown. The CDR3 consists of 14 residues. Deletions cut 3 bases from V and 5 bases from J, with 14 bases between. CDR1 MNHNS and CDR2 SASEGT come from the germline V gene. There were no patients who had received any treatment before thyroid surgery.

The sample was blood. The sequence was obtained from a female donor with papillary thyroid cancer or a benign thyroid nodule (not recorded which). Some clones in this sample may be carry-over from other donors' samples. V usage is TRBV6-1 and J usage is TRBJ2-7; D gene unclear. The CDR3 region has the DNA TGTGCCAGCAGTGATGGCAATAGGTTTGACGAGCAGTACTTC. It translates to CASSDGNRFDEQYF.